This T cell receptor beta chain appears in the sequencing data of a study of blood T cell repertoires in COVID-19. On the study more broadly: The analysed material was cDNA or gDNA that came from T cells, B-cell-depleted T cells, or PBMCs.

Germline lookup yields CDR1 ENHRY and CDR2 SYGVKD. CDR3 length: 16 amino acids. V trimming: 1 base; J trimming: 6 bases; junction bases outside the gene matches: 7. Here immunoSEQ multiplex PCR was the method, and the copy in TCRdb shows in-frame clones only, minus some. The sample holds more than 90,000 clones; 70% to 90% are singletons and the top ten take around 18%. Seattle-derived patients entered the study during active infection and were followed longitudinally. The receptor comes from a woman aged 55-70 years with COVID-19, enrolled during active disease. The gene calls are TRBV10-3 and TRBJ2-1, with 9 bases fitting TRBD2. The sequencing sample was made of peripheral blood. The CDR3: CAISEFAGGYSNEQFF. The CDR3 DNA reads as TGTGCCATCAGTGAGTTTGCGGGGGGGTATTCCAATGAGCAGTTCTTC.